There are many counts of the clone carrying this TCR beta chain. Its antigen is undetermined. CDR1 and CDR2 from the germline V gene are SNHLY and FYNNEI. The CDR3 extends over 13 amino acids. Between the trimmed V and J ends, which lost 3 bases and 4 bases, there was a span of 7 bases. Every TCR cDNA molecule bore its own unique molecular identifier. TCRdb called the 5' RACE reads again in MiXCR, with one record for every CDR3 protein. The sample holds around 9,800 distinct CDR3 sequences, 6.3% seen once. The data were taken from a study of spatial heterogeneity in lung cancer. The wider study: Fewer alpha-chain than beta-chain sequences were consistently detected. Study-level results: Whereas they appeared in blood less at follow-up, ubiquitous expanded tumor TCRs appeared there more at resection.

Time point specified: sample taken at primary tumor resection. Without sorting, whole RNA was sequenced from tumor, nontumor lung or frozen PBMC. This TCR was recovered from a male donor with early-stage non-small cell lung cancer. The chain has TRBV2 and TRBJ1-5; D uncertain. The starting material was PBMCs, obtained at surgery. For the CDR3, the DNA is TGTGCCAGCAGTGACGGGTGGAATCAGCCCCAGCATTTT. This sequence encodes CASSDGWNQPQHF.